This entry lists 2 T cell receptor beta chains sequenced from one sample in a study of T cell repertoires in cytomegalovirus infection (dated by TCRdb to the late 2010s). The sequencing machine was an Illumina HiSeq 1500. The public reads were reanalyzed by TCRdb: fastp trimming at Q25, MiXCR alignment, in-frame beta chains only. For every CDR3 protein sequence, its rows merge into one entry that carries the most common genes and DNA. Recorded for this sample are about a million distinct CDR3 sequences; less than 35% of them occurred a single time. Over 12% of the sample is held by the ten biggest clonotypes. These receptors' antigens are unknown. Sample treatment or condition, as interpreted from the label and publication: in vitro stimulation with specific CMV peptide epitopes to enrich CMV-specific T cells. This specimen consisted of cultured CD8+ T cells from PBMCs, obtained from culture after CMV antigen stimulation. These receptors were taken from a human donor in good health (CMV status not recorded). Some clones in this sample may be carry-over from other donors' samples.

The chain employs TRBV7-6 and TRBJ2-3, with TRBD2 identical over 7 bases. Germline V gene data show CDR1 as SGHVS and CDR2 as FNYEAQ. The CDR3 spans 15 residues. Trimming cost V 5 bases and J 4 bases; bases outside gene matches: 9. The CDR3: CASSPSGGWADTQYF. CDR3 sequence (DNA): TGTGCCAGCAGCCCCTCGGGGGGATGGGCAGATACGCAGTATTTT.

The V call is TRBV27, the J call TRBJ2-6, with D possibly being TRBD1 (6 bases). CDR1 and CDR2 (germline): MNHEY, SMNVEV (reference sequence). Trimming cost V 6 bases and J 0 bases, with 18 bases left between them. The CDR3 runs 18 residues. CDR3 DNA: TGTGCCAGCAGCTTGACAGGCCCTCCCACCTCTGGGGCCAACGTCCTGACTTTC. Translating it yields CASSLTGPPTSGANVLTF.